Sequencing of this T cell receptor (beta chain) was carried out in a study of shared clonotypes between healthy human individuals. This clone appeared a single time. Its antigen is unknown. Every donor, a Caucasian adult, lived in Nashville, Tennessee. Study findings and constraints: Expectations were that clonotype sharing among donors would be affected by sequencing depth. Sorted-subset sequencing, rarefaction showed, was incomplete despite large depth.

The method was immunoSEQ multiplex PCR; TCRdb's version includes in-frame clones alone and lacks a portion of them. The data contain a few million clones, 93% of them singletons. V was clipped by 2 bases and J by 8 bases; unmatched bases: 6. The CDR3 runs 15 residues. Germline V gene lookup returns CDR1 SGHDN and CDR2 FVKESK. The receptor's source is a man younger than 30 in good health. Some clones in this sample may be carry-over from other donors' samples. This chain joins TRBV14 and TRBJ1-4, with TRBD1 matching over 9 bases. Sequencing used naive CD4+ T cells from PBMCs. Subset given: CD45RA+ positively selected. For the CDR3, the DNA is TGTGCCAGCAGCCAAAAGGGACAGGGTTGGGAAAAACTGTTTTTT. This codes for CASSQKGQGWEKLFF. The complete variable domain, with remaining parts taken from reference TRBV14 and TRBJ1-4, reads EAGVTQFPSHSVIEKGQTVTLRCDPISGHDNLYWYRRVMGKEIKFLLHFVKESKQDESGMPNNRFLAERTGGTYSTLKVQPAELEDSGVYFCASSQKGQGWEKLFFGSGTQLSVL.